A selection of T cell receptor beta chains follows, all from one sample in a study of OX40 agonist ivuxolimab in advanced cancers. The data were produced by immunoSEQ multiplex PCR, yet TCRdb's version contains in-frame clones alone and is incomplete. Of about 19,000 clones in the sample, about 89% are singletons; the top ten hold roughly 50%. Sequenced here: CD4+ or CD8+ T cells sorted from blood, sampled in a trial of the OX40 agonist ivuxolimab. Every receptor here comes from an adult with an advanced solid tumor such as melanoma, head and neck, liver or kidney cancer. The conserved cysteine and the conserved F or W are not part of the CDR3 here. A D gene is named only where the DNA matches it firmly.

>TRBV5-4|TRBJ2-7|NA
ASSFGSSYEQY
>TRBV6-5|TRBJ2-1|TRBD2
ASSYGTSGIGEQF
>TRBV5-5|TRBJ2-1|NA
ASSLVFTGNEQF
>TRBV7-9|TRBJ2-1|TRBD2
AGSTSGRVNEQF
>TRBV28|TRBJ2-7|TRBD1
ASSLPGTGYEQY
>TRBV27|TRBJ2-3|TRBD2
ASSWAGLGTTDTQY
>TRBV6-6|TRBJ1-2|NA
ASSYSIVDNYYGYT
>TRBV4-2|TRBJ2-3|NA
ASRVGRDSTDTQY
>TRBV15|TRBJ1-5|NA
ATSRARGSNQPQH
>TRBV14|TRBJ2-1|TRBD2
ASSRLLAGDYNEQF
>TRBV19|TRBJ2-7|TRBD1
ATATGVVSYEQY
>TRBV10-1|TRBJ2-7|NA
ASSSEGIRDEQY